This TCR beta chain was documented in a study of long-term antiretroviral therapy in people with HIV. Study context: It was about a decade before the 2015 immediate-ART recommendation that the earliest samples were taken.

Germline CDR1 is SGHAT and CDR2 is FQNNGV. Trimming pared 0 bases from V and 3 bases from J, leaving 5 bases between. The CDR3 runs to 13 residues. Whole-study findings and limits: The study collected no data on ART adherence, viral resistance or therapy changes. Blood dating 2004 to 2017 may reflect older ART regimens.

Every donor contributed at least one pre-ART and at least two post-ART PBMC samples. Survey-level immunoSEQ v3.0 assays were run. Profiled with immunoSEQ multiplex PCR; TCRdb holds only in-frame clones, not every one. Here the sample spans roughly 40,000 clones, about nine tenths being singletons. Worth noting for this clone: The target antigen is unknown.

Material: unsorted PBMCs, obtained 1.2 years after starting antiretroviral therapy. The sequence was collected from a woman in her fifties or sixties with HIV. The genes are TRBV11-2 and TRBJ2-5, with D possibly being TRBD1 (5 bases). The CDR3 DNA sequence: TGTGCCAGCAGCTTAGACAGGGAAGAGACCCAGTACTTC. This gives the protein CASSLDREETQYF. Complete variable domain (other parts from reference TRBV11-2 and TRBJ2-5): EAGVAQSPRYKIIEKRQSVAFWCNPISGHATLYWYQQILGQGPKLLIQFQNNGVVDDSQLPKDRFSAERLKGVDSTLKIQPAKLEDSAVYLCASSLDREETQYFGPGTRLLVL.